This T cell receptor (beta chain) was documented in a study of T cell changes during pregnancy in multiple sclerosis. Some clones are missing from TCRdb's copy, which holds only in-frame ones; the method was immunoSEQ multiplex PCR. The sample carries tens of thousands of clones, 80% to 95% recorded once. Per the germline V gene, CDR1 is MNHEY and CDR2 is SMNVEV (reference sequence). The CDR3 length is 14 residues. The V gene end was trimmed by 3 bases and the J gene end by 5 bases; junction bases not matched to a gene: 6. Only one count was recorded for this clone. V gene TRBV27 combines with J gene TRBJ1-1; 7 bases agree with TRBD1. The receptor's source is a female donor in good health, enrolled as a control in a pregnancy study. The sample here was peripheral blood, taken in the third trimester of pregnancy. The CDR3 DNA reads as TGTGCCAGCAGTTTGTCGACAGGGAATACTGAAGCTTTCTTT. Translating gives CASSLSTGNTEAFF.